This TCR beta chain originates from a study of T cell responses to AZD1222 COVID-19 vaccine listed by TCRdb under 2021. In terms of the full investigation: Because spike-specific TCR depth and breadth did not differ between the two schedules, AZD1222 recipients who got a second dose at roughly 4 weeks were pooled with those who got a second dose at roughly 12 weeks. Enrollment into the trials was organized by age into subgroups of 18-55, 56-69 and 70-plus years, and those subgroups contained approximately 150, 30 and 60 TCR-sequenced participants, respectively. A total of about 230 trial participants underwent TCR sequencing, of whom some 210 received two doses of AZD1222 and about 25 received two doses of the MenACWY control vaccine.

Notes on this clone: Its cognate antigen has yet to be identified. Within one base of it there is no much larger clone, and no base qualities were kept.

What the authors observed across the whole study: Because no samples from the day 14 peak response were available, repertoires could be characterized only after the peak T cell response. The whole spike protein was spanned by vaccine-associated CD4 TCRs, and dominant responses were seen in regions 160-218 and 743-854. Conclusions about previously exposed vaccinees are limited, since just a handful of AZD1222 recipients were seropositive for SARS-CoV-2 at baseline. Participants were mostly white British, with more females than males. The authors suggested clonal diversity may have been underestimated. In the small 56-69-year group, the increase in depth fell short of significance, most likely because of low power. Nearly half of unique spike-specific TCRs reportedly recognized epitopes outside regions mutated in the B.1.351 and B.1.1.7 variants. Spike-specific TCR breadth and depth rose significantly after two AZD1222 doses compared with day 0 and with MenACWY recipients.

The CDR3 regions of human TCRbeta chains were analyzed by immunosequencing. The original methods were these. TCRs in the repertoires were compared against a reference library of SARS-CoV-2-specific TCRs that had been generated with the MIRA antigen-specificity platform. Breadth was defined as the fraction of unique TCRs that were SARS-CoV-2-associated, and depth was defined as the fraction of total T cells that were SARS-CoV-2-associated. Each spike-specific TCR was assigned to its reactive spike region and to a CD4 or CD8 class using the MIRA data. Log10-transformed breadth and depth values were compared by one-way ANOVA with Sidak's multiple comparisons tests. TCRdb took this table from immuneACCESS and kept in-frame rearrangements with V and J called. Such tables lack part of the clones; where checked against another copy, unresolved V genes explain under half of the gap, and the rest is unexplained. Clone size and the V and J calls come from that table; the DNA yielded D and trimming. Across this sample there are around 95,000 clones, with roughly nine tenths seen only once. Roughly 1.8% of the sample lies in the top ten.

A distance of 7 bases separates the germline ends of V and J, which lose 0 bases and 5 bases respectively. CDR1 and CDR2, looked up from the germline V gene (reference sequence), are LNHNV and YYDKDF. The CDR3, cysteine through phenylalanine, is 13 amino acids long. Solely the CDR3 DNA is kept, with 39 bases framed from the first base. The time point tag for this specimen amounts to: baseline before first vaccination. Vaccinee samples came from UK trials COV001 and COV002, including a single-blind randomized controlled phase 2/3 trial of AZD1222 (ChAdOx1 nCoV-19) in healthy adults. For TCRbeta chain sequencing, PBMC samples were collected from trial participants at day 0 and at day 28 after the second dose.

The sample in question was peripheral blood, obtained on day 0 of AZD1222 vaccination. Recombination linked TRBV15 to TRBJ1-2; the D gene cannot be named for sure. The TCR sequence derives from an adult in good health. The nucleotide sequence is TGTGCCACCAGCAGAGACATACCGTATGGCTACACCTTC. Its protein product is CATSRDIPYGYTF.